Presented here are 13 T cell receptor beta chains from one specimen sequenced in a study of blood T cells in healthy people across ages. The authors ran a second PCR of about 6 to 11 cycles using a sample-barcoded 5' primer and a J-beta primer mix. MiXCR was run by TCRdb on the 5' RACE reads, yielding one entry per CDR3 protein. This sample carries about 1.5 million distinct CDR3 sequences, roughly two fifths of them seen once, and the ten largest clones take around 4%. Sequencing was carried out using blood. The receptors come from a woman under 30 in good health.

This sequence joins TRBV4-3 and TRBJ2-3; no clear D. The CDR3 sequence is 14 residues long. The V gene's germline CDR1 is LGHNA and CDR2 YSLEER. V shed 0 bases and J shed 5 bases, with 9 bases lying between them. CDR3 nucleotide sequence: TGCGCCAGCAGCCAAGATCTGGGCAAAGATACGCAGTATTTT. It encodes CASSQDLGKDTQYF.

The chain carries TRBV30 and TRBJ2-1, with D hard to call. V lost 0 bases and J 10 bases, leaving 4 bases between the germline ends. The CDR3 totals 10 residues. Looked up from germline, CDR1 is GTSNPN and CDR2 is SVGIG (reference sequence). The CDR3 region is CAWSVMEQFF. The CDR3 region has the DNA TGTGCCTGGAGTGTAATGGAGCAGTTCTTC. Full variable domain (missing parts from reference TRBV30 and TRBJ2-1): SQTIHQWPATLVQPVGSPLSLECTVEGTSNPNLYWYRQAAGRGLQLLFYSVGIGQISSEVPQNLSASRPQDRQFILSSKKLLLSDSGFYLCAWSVMEQFFGPGTRLTVL.

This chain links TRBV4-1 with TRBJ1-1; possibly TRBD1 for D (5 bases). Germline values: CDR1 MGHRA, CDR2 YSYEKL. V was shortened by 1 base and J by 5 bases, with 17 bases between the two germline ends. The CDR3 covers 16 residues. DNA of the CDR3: TGCGCCAGCAGCCAAGTCGGATTGGGCGCAGGGACTGAAGCTTTCTTT. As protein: CASSQVGLGAGTEAFF.

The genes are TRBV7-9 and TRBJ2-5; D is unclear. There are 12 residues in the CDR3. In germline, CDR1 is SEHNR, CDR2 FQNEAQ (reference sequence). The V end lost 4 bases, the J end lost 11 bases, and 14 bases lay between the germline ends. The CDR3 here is CASSSPWGGQYF. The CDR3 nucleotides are TGTGCCAGCAGCTCGCCTTGGGGTGGGCAGTACTTC.

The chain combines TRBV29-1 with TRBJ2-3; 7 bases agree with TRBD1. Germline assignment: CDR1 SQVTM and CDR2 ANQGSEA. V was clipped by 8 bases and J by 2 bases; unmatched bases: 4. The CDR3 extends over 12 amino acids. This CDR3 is CSLGQNTDTQYF. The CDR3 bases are TGCAGCTTGGGACAGAACACAGATACGCAGTATTTT.

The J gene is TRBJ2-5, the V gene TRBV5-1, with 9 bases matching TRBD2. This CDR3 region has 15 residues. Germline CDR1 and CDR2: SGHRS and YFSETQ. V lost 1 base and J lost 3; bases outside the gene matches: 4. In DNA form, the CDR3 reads TGCGCCAGCAGCTTGTTTAGCGGGGGAGAAGAGACCCAGTACTTC. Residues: CASSLFSGGEETQYF.

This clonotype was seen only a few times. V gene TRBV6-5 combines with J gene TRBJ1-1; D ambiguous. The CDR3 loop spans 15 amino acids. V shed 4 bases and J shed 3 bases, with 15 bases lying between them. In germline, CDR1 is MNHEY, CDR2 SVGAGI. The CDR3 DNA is TGTGCCAGCAGTTCCGCTAGGCCCCTCTACACTGAAGCTTTCTTT. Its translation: CASSSARPLYTEAFF.

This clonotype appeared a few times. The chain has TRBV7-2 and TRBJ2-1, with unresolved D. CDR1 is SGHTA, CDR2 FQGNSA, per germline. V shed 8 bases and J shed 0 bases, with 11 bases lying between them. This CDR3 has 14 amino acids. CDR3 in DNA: TGTGCCAGCGTGGGCCTTGCCTCCTACAATGAGCAGTTCTTC. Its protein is CASVGLASYNEQFF.

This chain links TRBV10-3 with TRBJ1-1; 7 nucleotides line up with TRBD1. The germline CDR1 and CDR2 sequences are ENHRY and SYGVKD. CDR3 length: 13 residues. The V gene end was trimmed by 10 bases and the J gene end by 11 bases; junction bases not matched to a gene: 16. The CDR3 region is CATRDSGSPKAFF. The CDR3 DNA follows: TGTGCCACCAGGGACAGCGGATCCCCCAAGGCTTTCTTT.

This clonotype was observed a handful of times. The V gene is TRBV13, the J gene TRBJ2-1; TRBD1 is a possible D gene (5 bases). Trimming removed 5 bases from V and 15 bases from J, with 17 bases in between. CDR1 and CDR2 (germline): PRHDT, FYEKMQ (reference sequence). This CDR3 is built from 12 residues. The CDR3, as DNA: TGTGCCAGCAGCCCCCAGGGTCTGGGCCCGTTCTTC. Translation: CASSPQGLGPFF.

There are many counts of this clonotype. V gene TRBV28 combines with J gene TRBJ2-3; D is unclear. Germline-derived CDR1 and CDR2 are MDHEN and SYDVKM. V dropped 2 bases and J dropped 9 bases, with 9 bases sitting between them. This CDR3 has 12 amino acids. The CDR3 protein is CASSLLMETQYF. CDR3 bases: TGTGCCAGCAGTTTACTCATGGAAACGCAGTATTTT.

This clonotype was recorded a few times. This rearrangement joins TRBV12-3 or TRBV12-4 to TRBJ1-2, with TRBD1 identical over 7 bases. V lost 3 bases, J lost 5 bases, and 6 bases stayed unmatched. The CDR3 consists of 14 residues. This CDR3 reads CASSFWGTAYGYTF. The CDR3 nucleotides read TGTGCCAGCAGTTTTTGGGGGACAGCGTATGGCTACACCTTC.

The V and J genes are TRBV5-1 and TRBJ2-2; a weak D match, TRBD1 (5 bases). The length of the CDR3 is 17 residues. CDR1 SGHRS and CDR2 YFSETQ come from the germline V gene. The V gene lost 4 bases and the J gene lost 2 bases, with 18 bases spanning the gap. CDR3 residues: CASSPLKGQRNTGELFF. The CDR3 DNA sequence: TGCGCCAGCAGCCCTCTCAAGGGGCAGAGAAACACCGGGGAGCTGTTTTTT.